This is a list of T cell receptor beta chains from one sample in a study of blood T cell repertoires in COVID-19. Generated by immunoSEQ multiplex PCR, the TCRdb table keeps only in-frame clones and is missing some. The table lists approximately 290,000 clones, 85% to 90% of them singletons, with around 0.8% in the top ten. The material sequenced was peripheral blood. The receptors here all came from a man aged 25 to 45 with acute or convalescent COVID-19. Both conserved end residues are part of each CDR3. The order of the fields is D gene, clone size, J gene, V gene, CDR3 protein, CDR3 DNA. The D gene is left open where the match is weak. For some rows the clone size is stated as once, few or many, or as a class when expanded; others skip it.

TRBD1,.,TRBJ1-1,TRBV5-1,CASSFGTGSGMNTEAFF,TGCGCCAGCAGCTTTGGGACAGGGTCGGGCATGAACACTGAAGCTTTCTTT
.,.,TRBJ1-1,TRBV30,CAWGLRNTEAFF,TGTGCCTGGGGTCTAAGGAACACTGAAGCTTTCTTT
TRBD2,.,TRBJ2-1,TRBV3-1/TRBV3-2,CASSHHRLGGNEQFF,TGTGCCAGCAGCCACCACCGGTTGGGGGGGAATGAGCAGTTCTTC
.,.,TRBJ2-1,TRBV7-2,CASSQDWDEQFF,TGTGCCAGCAGCCAAGACTGGGATGAGCAGTTCTTC
.,.,TRBJ2-7,TRBV3-1/TRBV3-2,CASSHLEGYEQYF,TGTGCCAGCAGCCATCTGGAGGGCTACGAGCAGTACTTC
.,many,TRBJ1-6,TRBV5-5,CASSLALTANSPLHF,TGTGCCAGCAGCTTGGCACTGACAGCCAATTCACCCCTCCACTTT
.,.,TRBJ1-2,TRBV6-5,CASSYGLTNGYTF,TGTGCCAGCAGTTACGGGCTAACGAATGGCTACACCTTC
TRBD1,few,TRBJ1-4,TRBV28,CASRSPGTANEKLFF,TGTGCCAGCAGGTCCCCCGGGACAGCAAATGAAAAACTGTTTTTT
.,.,TRBJ1-2,TRBV28,CASRPLTGTNYGYTF,TGTGCCAGCAGACCTCTGACAGGAACTAACTATGGCTACACCTTC
.,.,TRBJ1-5,TRBV5-6,CASSPGSGNQPQHF,TGTGCCAGCAGCCCAGGGTCGGGCAATCAGCCCCAGCATTTT
TRBD1,.,TRBJ2-3,TRBV11-3,CASSLGQGNWPDTQYF,TGTGCCAGCAGCTTAGGACAGGGGAATTGGCCAGATACGCAGTATTTT
.,.,TRBJ2-5,TRBV7-9,CASSLVTSKTQYF,TGTGCCAGCAGCTTAGTCACTAGTAAGACCCAGTACTTC
.,.,TRBJ1-2,TRBV7-9,CASSPVPGVDYGYTF,TGTGCCAGCAGCCCGGTCCCAGGGGTGGACTATGGCTACACCTTC
.,.,TRBJ2-3,TRBV28,CASSFSTSTDTQYF,TGTGCCAGCAGTTTCTCCACTAGCACAGATACGCAGTATTTT
.,.,TRBJ2-1,TRBV3-1/TRBV3-2,CASSPPRRTYNEQFF,TGTGCCAGCAGCCCCCCGCGGCGAACCTACAATGAGCAGTTCTTC
TRBD1,.,TRBJ2-5,TRBV5-1,CASSFGQGIRETQYF,TGCGCCAGCAGCTTTGGACAGGGTATTCGAGAGACCCAGTACTTC
TRBD1,.,TRBJ1-2,TRBV27,CASSLKGTGSYGYTF,TGTGCCAGCAGTTTAAAAGGGACAGGGAGTTATGGCTACACCTTC
.,.,TRBJ2-7,TRBV28,CASSAPGLPYEQYF,TGTGCCAGCAGTGCTCCGGGACTGCCCTACGAGCAGTACTTC
.,.,TRBJ2-6,TRBV5-1,CASSPAYLTGLAGANVLTF,TGCGCCAGCAGCCCCGCTTATCTTACAGGTCTGGCGGGGGCCAACGTCCTGACTTTC
TRBD1,.,TRBJ2-7,TRBV10-3,CAISPGQGTYEQYF,TGTGCCATCAGTCCGGGACAGGGTACCTACGAGCAGTACTTC
TRBD2,.,TRBJ2-3,TRBV5-1,CASSWSSGGSTDTQYF,TGCGCCAGCAGCTGGAGTAGCGGGGGGAGCACAGATACGCAGTATTTT
.,.,TRBJ1-4,TRBV5-1,CASSLVPDEKLFF,TGCGCCAGCAGCTTGGTTCCGGATGAAAAACTGTTTTTT
.,.,TRBJ1-1,TRBV7-3,CASRLGRDDTEAFF,TGTGCCAGCAGATTGGGGCGGGACGACACTGAAGCTTTCTTT
.,.,TRBJ1-1,TRBV2,CASYITRDTEAFF,TGTGCCAGCTATATAACCCGGGACACTGAAGCTTTCTTT
.,.,TRBJ2-1,TRBV5-1,CASSLERTAAFSSYNEQFF,TGCGCCAGCAGCTTGGAGCGGACAGCGGCTTTCAGCTCCTACAATGAGCAGTTCTTC
.,.,TRBJ1-2,TRBV5-6,CASSLPGDYGYTF,TGTGCCAGCAGCCTCCCGGGTGACTATGGCTACACCTTC
.,.,TRBJ1-5,TRBV19,CASTTDPGIQPQHF,TGTGCCAGTACCACCGACCCAGGGATTCAGCCCCAGCATTTT
TRBD1,.,TRBJ1-1,TRBV11-3,CASSLGQGSSEAFF,TGTGCCAGCAGCTTGGGACAGGGGTCATCTGAAGCTTTCTTT
.,.,TRBJ2-7,TRBV5-6,CASSLQGTEQYF,TGTGCCAGCAGCTTACAGGGAACCGAGCAGTACTTC
.,once,TRBJ1-2,TRBV12-3/TRBV12-4,CASSRGSGYTF,TGTGCCAGCAGTCGGGGAAGTGGCTACACCTTC
TRBD1,.,TRBJ2-7,TRBV15,CATSTGTGLYEQYF,TGTGCCACCAGTACCGGGACAGGGCTCTACGAGCAGTACTTC
TRBD1,.,TRBJ1-3,TRBV3-1/TRBV3-2,CASSRTGTGGNTIYF,TGTGCCAGCAGTCGTACCGGGACAGGGGGAAACACCATATATTTT
TRBD2,.,TRBJ2-7,TRBV12-3/TRBV12-4,CASSSRGDYEQYF,TGTGCCAGCAGTTCTCGGGGGGACTACGAGCAGTACTTC
.,.,TRBJ2-1,TRBV9,CASSARGGGPYNEQFF,TGTGCCAGCAGCGCCCGAGGGGGGGGGCCCTACAATGAGCAGTTCTTC
.,.,TRBJ1-1,TRBV6-1,CASSFLQGQNTGAFF,TGTGCCAGCAGTTTCCTCCAGGGCCAGAACACTGGAGCTTTCTTT
TRBD1,.,TRBJ2-2,TRBV18,CASLGDSRGGELFF,TGTGCCAGCCTTGGGGACAGCAGAGGCGGGGAGCTGTTTTTT
TRBD2,.,TRBJ2-3,TRBV9,CASSVGTSGGITYTQYF,TGTGCCAGCAGCGTCGGGACTAGCGGGGGGATCACATATACGCAGTATTTT
TRBD1,once,TRBJ2-7,TRBV30,CAWDRGYTSYEQYF,TGTGCGTGGGACAGGGGGTACACCTCCTACGAGCAGTACTTC
TRBD1,.,TRBJ1-1,TRBV5-8,CASSLIGTGTEAFF,TGTGCCAGCAGCTTGATAGGGACAGGTACTGAAGCTTTCTTT
.,.,TRBJ2-7,TRBV6-5,CASSLGGGSSYEQYF,TGTGCCAGCAGTTTAGGGGGAGGGAGCTCCTACGAGCAGTACTTC
.,.,TRBJ1-2,TRBV7-6,CASSLDGENYGYTF,TGTGCCAGCAGCTTAGATGGGGAGAACTATGGCTACACCTTC
TRBD1,.,TRBJ2-7,TRBV2,CASSENRGLSEQYF,TGTGCCAGCAGTGAAAACAGGGGCTTAAGCGAGCAGTACTTC
.,.,TRBJ1-1,TRBV11-2,CASSLDAGRMNTEAFF,TGTGCCAGCAGCTTAGATGCGGGCAGAATGAACACTGAAGCTTTCTTT
TRBD2,.,TRBJ2-5,TRBV2,CASSPSPSGGRETQYF,TGTGCCAGCAGTCCCTCCCCTAGCGGGGGGCGGGAGACCCAGTACTTC